Listed here are 21 T cell receptor beta chains from one sample, sequenced in a study of blood T cell repertoires in COVID-19. Sequencing used immunoSEQ multiplex PCR; TCRdb keeps in-frame clones, though not all of them. The sample carries about 180,000 clones, 75% to 80% recorded once. Input material: peripheral blood. The receptors shown here come from a woman aged 70 to 79 with acute or convalescent COVID-19.

V and J are TRBV7-2 and TRBJ2-7; 10 nucleotides align to TRBD2. V lost 5 bases and J lost 4; bases outside the gene matches: 8. Germline lookup yields CDR1 SGHTA and CDR2 FQGNSA. The length of the CDR3 is 15 residues. CDR3 amino acids: CASSQAGGPQYEQYF. The CDR3 nucleotides are TGTGCCAGCAGCCAAGCGGGAGGGCCTCAGTACGAGCAGTACTTC.

This clone occurred a few times. This chain joins TRBV4-1 and TRBJ2-2, with TRBD2 as a possible D gene (8 bases). V was pared by 1 base and J by 0 bases, with 21 bases between. CDR1 and CDR2 from the germline V gene are MGHRA and YSYEKL. The CDR3 totals 20 residues. The CDR3 nucleotides are TGCGCCAGCAGCCAAGTAAGGGGGCTAGCGGGCGACACGAACACCGGGGAGCTGTTTTTT. It yields the protein CASSQVRGLAGDTNTGELFF.

The V call is TRBV12-3 or TRBV12-4, the J call TRBJ2-5, with TRBD2 identical over 7 bases. This CDR3 is built from 13 residues. V gave up 6 bases and J gave up 9 bases; unmatched junction bases: 10. The CDR3 sequence is CASRETGRASQYF. DNA for the CDR3: TGTGCCAGCAGAGAAACGGGGAGGGCGTCCCAGTACTTC.

J is TRBJ1-5 and V is TRBV6-1; no definite D call. CDR3 size: 16 residues. Trimming took 0 bases from V and 4 from J, leaving 13 bases between them. Germline CDR1 reads MNHNS; CDR2 reads SASEGT. The CDR3 DNA follows: TGTGCCAGCAGTGAAGCCTGGCAGGCCTTGAATCAGCCCCAGCATTTT. This translates into CASSEAWQALNQPQHF.

V usage is TRBV5-1 and J usage is TRBJ1-1, with D unclear. The germline V gene encodes CDR1 SGHRS and CDR2 YFSETQ. This CDR3 contains 13 residues. V was clipped by 3 bases and J by 2 bases, with 8 bases between them. This CDR3 reads CASSSLLNTEAFF. The CDR3, as DNA: TGCGCCAGCAGCTCCCTTTTAAACACTGAAGCTTTCTTT.

The chain is built from TRBV12-3 or TRBV12-4 and TRBJ2-1, with D maybe TRBD2 (6 bases). CDR3 length: 11 amino acids. V was trimmed by 6 bases and J by 10 bases, leaving 10 bases between them. This chain's CDR3 is CASSSGLEQFF. Here the CDR3 DNA reads TGTGCCAGCAGCTCGGGACTGGAGCAGTTCTTC.

The chain recombines TRBV11-2 with TRBJ2-1, with TRBD2 matching 9 bases. With V trimmed by 7 bases and J by 10 bases, 17 bases remained unmatched. The CDR3 extends over 16 amino acids. Germline V gives CDR1 SGHAT, CDR2 FQNNGV. The DNA for the CDR3 is TGTGCCAGCACCCCCGGGACTAGCCGATTTCGGGACGAGCAGTTCTTC. Translating gives CASTPGTSRFRDEQFF.

CDR3 in DNA: TGTGCCAGCAGTGATTGGTCGAGCTCCTACAATGAGCAGTTCTTC. This sequence encodes CASSDWSSSYNEQFF. The chain recombines TRBV6-1 with TRBJ2-1, with D uncertain. Trimming pared 3 bases from V and 0 bases from J, leaving 9 bases between. CDR1 and CDR2 (germline): MNHNS, SASEGT. The CDR3 totals 15 residues.

This clone was seen more than once but under ten times. V usage is TRBV19 and J usage is TRBJ2-1; the match to TRBD2 covers 13 bases. The CDR3 totals 16 residues. V was pared by 9 bases and J by 3 bases, with 8 bases of the junction left unmatched. Germline V gene lookup returns CDR1 LNHDA and CDR2 SQIVND (reference sequence). CDR3 DNA sequence: TGTGCCAGCCGACTAGCGGGAGGTAATGGCTACAATGAGCAGTTCTTC. It encodes CASRLAGGNGYNEQFF. The full variable domain, its missing parts supplied by reference TRBV19 and TRBJ2-1, is DGGITQSPKYLFRKEGQNVTLSCEQNLNHDAMYWYRQDPGQGLRLIYYSQIVNDFQKGDIAEGYSVSREKKESFPLTVTSAQKNPTAFYLCASRLAGGNGYNEQFFGPGTRLTVL.

The CDR3 DNA follows: TGTGCCAGCAGCTTAGAACTAGCGGGACACTACGAGCAGTACTTC. The encoded protein is CASSLELAGHYEQYF. The rearrangement joins TRBV11-2 to TRBJ2-7; TRBD2 matches 10 bases. This CDR3 is 15 amino acids long. Germline CDR1 SGHAT, CDR2 FQNNGV. J lost 3 bases, V lost 0 bases, and 2 bases had no gene match.

This rearrangement joins TRBV30 to TRBJ1-5, with no clear D. This CDR3 has 15 amino acids. The V gene lost 0 bases and the J gene lost 2 bases, with 11 bases spanning the gap. CDR1 and CDR2 from the germline V gene are GTSNPN and SVGIG (reference sequence). In DNA form, the CDR3 reads TGTGCCTGGAGTGTAAAAAAATCCGGCAATCAGCCCCAGCATTTT. It codes for CAWSVKKSGNQPQHF.

The J gene is TRBJ1-2, the V gene TRBV30, with 9 bases that match TRBD1. The germline V gene has CDR1 GTSNPN and CDR2 SVGIG (reference sequence). This CDR3 is 15 amino acids long. With 6 bases clipped from V and 4 bases from J, the junction kept 12 bases outside the gene matches. The CDR3 protein is CACPTAGQGTYGYTF. DNA for the CDR3: TGTGCCTGCCCCACGGCGGGACAGGGAACCTATGGCTACACCTTC.

This clone was detected many times. The chain uses TRBV20-1 and TRBJ2-3, with D unresolved. The CDR3 spans 14 residues. Trimming took off 3 bases at V and 2 bases at J, with 12 bases between the two ends. The germline V gene encodes CDR1 DFQATT and CDR2 SNEGSKA (reference sequence). The CDR3 DNA follows: TGCAGTGCTAGTAGTACTGTGATCACAGATACGCAGTATTTT. Its translation is CSASSTVITDTQYF.

This clone was seen only a few times. This chain connects TRBV19 to TRBJ1-4; D gene uncertain. V lost 0 bases, J lost 4 bases, and 12 bases lay in between. Germline V gives CDR1 LNHDA, CDR2 SQIVND (reference sequence). There are 16 residues in the CDR3. This chain's CDR3 is CASSIEGRLINEKLFF. CDR3 bases: TGTGCCAGTAGTATAGAGGGCCGTCTTATTAATGAAAAACTGTTTTTT.

J is TRBJ1-1 and V is TRBV11-2; the match to TRBD1 covers 10 bases. The J segment lost 7 bases and the V segment lost 4 bases, leaving 9 bases of the junction unmatched. CDR1 is SGHAT, CDR2 FQNNGV, per germline. The CDR3 runs to 15 residues. DNA for the CDR3: TGTGCCAGCAGCTCCCTTGACAGGGGGCTTGGTGAAGCTTTCTTT. This gives the protein CASSSLDRGLGEAFF.

This rearrangement joins TRBV12-3 or TRBV12-4 to TRBJ1-2, with D possibly matching TRBD1 (5 bases). The V and J ends lost 10 bases and 4 bases respectively, with 16 bases between them. The CDR3 extends over 13 amino acids. The CDR3 DNA sequence: TGTGCCATATCGACGAGGCAGGGCTATGGCTACACCTTC. As protein: CAISTRQGYGYTF.

The chain recombines TRBV5-5 with TRBJ2-7; D perhaps matches TRBD2 (6 bases). Germline V gives CDR1 SGHKS, CDR2 YYEKEE (reference sequence). The ends were cut back, 5 bases at V and 3 bases at J, with 18 bases in the middle. The CDR3 sequence is 15 residues long. The CDR3 region has the DNA TGTGCCAGCAGTTTTGACACGGGAGCCCTCTACGAGCAGTACTTC. This encodes CASSFDTGALYEQYF.

This clone occurred once. The V call is TRBV5-1, the J call TRBJ2-6; TRBD1 matches at 7 bases. Germline values: CDR1 SGHRS, CDR2 YFSETQ. V trimming: 6 bases; J trimming: 0 bases; junction bases outside the gene matches: 12. CDR3 length: 18 residues. The CDR3: CASNRGGASASGANVLTF. The CDR3 bases are TGCGCCAGCAACCGAGGGGGCGCGTCCGCCTCTGGGGCCAACGTCCTGACTTTC.

The genes are TRBV2 and TRBJ1-6; TRBD1 matches 11 bases. The CDR3 totals 16 residues. The V segment lost 3 bases and the J segment 10 bases; nucleotides outside the gene matches: 8. The V gene's germline CDR1 is SNHLY and CDR2 FYNNEI. CDR3 DNA sequence: TGTGCCAGCAGTGATGTTGGGACAGGGGGGGGATCACCCCTCCACTTT. The encoded protein is CASSDVGTGGGSPLHF.

The CDR3 nucleotides are TGTGCCAGCAGCCCGAGGTCCCACTTTCGCACCGGGGAGCTGTTTTTT. It codes for CASSPRSHFRTGELFF. The V and J genes are TRBV9 and TRBJ2-2; no clear D. Germline CDR1 reads SGDLS; CDR2 reads YYNGEE. The CDR3 sequence is 16 residues long. V was cut by 4 bases and J by 4 bases, with 17 bases left in between.

The DNA for the CDR3 is TGCGCCAGCCGTCTTGCCTTAGGGGTCTACGAGCAGTACTTC. Translating gives CASRLALGVYEQYF. The chain combines TRBV10-2 with TRBJ2-7; tentative D call: TRBD1 (5 bases). The ends were cut back, 8 bases at V and 3 bases at J, with 17 bases in the middle. Germline V CDR1 and CDR2: WSHSY, SAAADI. The CDR3 runs 14 residues.